The 9 T cell receptor beta chains below were found in one sample sequenced in a study of cytomegalovirus exposure and HLA in healthy donors. The study ran its PCR with 60 Vbeta and 13 Jbeta primers. TCRdb's copy holds only in-frame clones and misses some; the assay was immunoSEQ multiplex PCR. Of roughly 100,000 clones listed, 60% to 75% are singletons. Sequencing input: PBMCs. The receptors stem from a male donor in good health and CMV-seropositive.

This clone was recorded once. CDR3 in amino acids: CASSEGGAPNTGELFF. The CDR3, as DNA: TGTGCCAGCAGTGAGGGTGGGGCTCCTAACACCGGGGAGCTGTTTTTT. This sequence joins TRBV25-1 and TRBJ2-2; D possibly corresponds to TRBD1 (5 bases). The CDR3 sequence is 16 residues long. V lost 3 bases, J lost 2 bases, and 13 bases lay in between. Germline V gene data show CDR1 as MGHDK and CDR2 as SYGVNS.

This clone is a singleton in its sample. This chain links TRBV4-1 with TRBJ2-7; D is undetermined. Germline V gene data show CDR1 as MGHRA and CDR2 as YSYEKL. V lost 4 bases and J lost 0, with 13 bases in between. The CDR3 runs 15 residues. This chain's CDR3 is CASSPRDGYSYEQYF. The CDR3 bases are TGCGCCAGCAGCCCCCGTGACGGGTACTCCTACGAGCAGTACTTC.

This clone was picked up a small number of times. The chain is built from TRBV6-5 and TRBJ2-3, with D perhaps TRBD1 (6 bases). The CDR3 contains 14 residues. The germline V and J ends were trimmed by 6 bases and 5 bases, with 15 bases remaining between them. CDR1 is MNHEY and CDR2 is SVGAGI in the germline V gene. CDR3 sequence: CASRSPGVRDTQYF. The CDR3 DNA is TGTGCCAGCAGATCCCCAGGGGTGAGAGATACGCAGTATTTT.

This rearrangement joins TRBV29-1 to TRBJ1-4, with D maybe TRBD1 (6 bases). Germline lookup yields CDR1 SQVTM and CDR2 ANQGSEA. V lost 7 bases and J lost 5, with 14 bases in between. The CDR3 is 13 amino acids. The CDR3 nucleotides are TGCAGCGCCCGGGACACCTTAAATGAAAAACTGTTTTTT. Its translation is CSARDTLNEKLFF.

V and J are TRBV28 and TRBJ2-7; 7 bases match TRBD1. V gave up 8 bases and J gave up 4 bases; unmatched junction bases: 11. The germline V gene encodes CDR1 MDHEN and CDR2 SYDVKM. This CDR3 has 14 residues. CDR3 loop: CASLSPGTVYEQYF. The DNA of the CDR3 is TGTGCCAGCCTAAGCCCAGGGACAGTTTACGAGCAGTACTTC.

The rearrangement uses TRBV7-2 and TRBJ2-5, with 10 bases identical to TRBD2. V lost 1 base, J lost 4 bases, and 3 bases stayed unmatched. The CDR3 is 15 amino acids. Looked up from germline, CDR1 is SGHTA and CDR2 is FQGNSA. The CDR3 DNA reads as TGTGCCAGCAGCTTAGACGGACTAGCGGCAGAGACCCAGTACTTC. Translating gives CASSLDGLAAETQYF.

This rearrangement joins TRBV6-5 to TRBJ1-5; D is ambiguous. The CDR3 consists of 13 residues. Germline assignment: CDR1 MNHEY and CDR2 SVGAGI. V was trimmed by 5 bases and J by 9 bases, leaving 14 bases between them. CDR3 DNA: TGTGCCAGCAGTCCTAACTCGAGGGCGCCCCAGCATTTT. It encodes CASSPNSRAPQHF.

The chain is built from TRBV5-1 and TRBJ2-5; D call uncertain. Per germline, CDR1 SGHRS and CDR2 YFSETQ. The length of the CDR3 is 13 residues. V was pared by 4 bases and J by 1 base, with 8 bases between. The CDR3 bases are TGCGCCAGCAGCGCGCCGCCCCAAGAGACCCAGTACTTC. It codes for CASSAPPQETQYF.

The chain links TRBV7-6 to TRBJ2-6; a possible D gene is TRBD1 (6 bases). Trimming removed 4 bases from V and 1 base from J, with 8 bases in between. In germline, CDR1 is SGHVS, CDR2 FNYEAQ. CDR3 length equals 15 residues. CDR3 residues: CASSSGTSGANVLTF. The CDR3 nucleotides read TGTGCCAGCAGCTCCGGGACATCTGGGGCCAACGTCCTGACTTTC.